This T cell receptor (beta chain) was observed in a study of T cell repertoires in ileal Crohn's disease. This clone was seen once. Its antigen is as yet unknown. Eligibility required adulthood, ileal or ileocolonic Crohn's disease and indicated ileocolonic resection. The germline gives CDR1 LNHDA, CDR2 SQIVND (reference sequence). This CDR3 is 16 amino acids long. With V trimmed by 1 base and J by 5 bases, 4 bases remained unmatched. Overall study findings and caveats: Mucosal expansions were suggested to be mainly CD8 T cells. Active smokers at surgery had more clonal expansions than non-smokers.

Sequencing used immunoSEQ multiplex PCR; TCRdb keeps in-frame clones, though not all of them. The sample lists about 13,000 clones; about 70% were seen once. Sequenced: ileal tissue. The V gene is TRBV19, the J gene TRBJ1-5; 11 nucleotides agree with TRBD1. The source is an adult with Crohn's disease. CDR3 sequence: CASSIVGQGAYQPQHF. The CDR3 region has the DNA TGTGCCAGTAGTATAGTTGGACAGGGGGCTTATCAGCCCCAGCATTTT.